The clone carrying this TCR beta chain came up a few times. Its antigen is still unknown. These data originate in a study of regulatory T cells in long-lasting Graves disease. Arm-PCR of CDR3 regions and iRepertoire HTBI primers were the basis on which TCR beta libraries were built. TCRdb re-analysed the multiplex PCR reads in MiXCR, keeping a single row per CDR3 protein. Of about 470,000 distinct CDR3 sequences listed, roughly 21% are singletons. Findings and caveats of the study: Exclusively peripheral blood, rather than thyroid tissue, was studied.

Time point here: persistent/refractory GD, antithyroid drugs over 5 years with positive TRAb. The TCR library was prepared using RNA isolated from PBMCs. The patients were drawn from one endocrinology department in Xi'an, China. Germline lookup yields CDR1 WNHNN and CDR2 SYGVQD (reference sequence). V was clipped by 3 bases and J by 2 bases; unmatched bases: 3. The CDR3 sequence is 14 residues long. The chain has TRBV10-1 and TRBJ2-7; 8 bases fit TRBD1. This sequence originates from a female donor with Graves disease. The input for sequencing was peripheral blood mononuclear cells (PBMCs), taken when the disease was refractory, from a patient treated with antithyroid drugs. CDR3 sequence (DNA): TGCGCCAGCAGTGAAGGACAGGGCACCTACGAGCAGTACTTC. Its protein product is CASSEGQGTYEQYF.